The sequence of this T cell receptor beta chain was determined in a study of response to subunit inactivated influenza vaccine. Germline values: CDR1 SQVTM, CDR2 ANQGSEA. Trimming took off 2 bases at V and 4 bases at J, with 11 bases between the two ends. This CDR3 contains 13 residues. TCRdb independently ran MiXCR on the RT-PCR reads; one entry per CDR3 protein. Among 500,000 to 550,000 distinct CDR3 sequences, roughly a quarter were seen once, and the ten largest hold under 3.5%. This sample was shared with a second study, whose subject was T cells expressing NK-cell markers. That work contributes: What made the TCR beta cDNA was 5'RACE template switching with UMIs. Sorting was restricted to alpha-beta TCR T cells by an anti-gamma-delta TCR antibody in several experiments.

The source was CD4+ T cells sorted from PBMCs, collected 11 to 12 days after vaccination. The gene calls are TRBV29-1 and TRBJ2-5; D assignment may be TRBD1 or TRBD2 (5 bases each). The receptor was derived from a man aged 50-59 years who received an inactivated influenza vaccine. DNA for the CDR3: TGCAGCGTTGAACTTGGGGGTGGAGAGACCCAGTACTTC. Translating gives CSVELGGGETQYF.